This TCR beta chain derives from a study of cytomegalovirus exposure and HLA in healthy donors. Note on this clone: The antigen is not known.

The PCR ran on 60 Vbeta and 13 Jbeta primers. Profiling relied on immunoSEQ multiplex PCR, and the TCRdb table lists in-frame clones only, not all of them. The sample lists approximately 110,000 clones, 76% occurring once. Donors had nominal health at sampling but likely had unrecorded immune exposures. Study-wide points: The productive fraction for most TCR beta V segments was about 90% or about 30% in an earlier analysis.

Germline V gene data show CDR1 as SEHNR and CDR2 as FQNEAQ (reference sequence). V shed 5 bases and J shed 2 bases, with 15 bases lying between them. The CDR3 contains 15 residues. Sequences were obtained from PBMCs. This chain joins TRBV7-9 and TRBJ1-1; tentatively, D is TRBD1 (6 bases). The receptor was derived from a man in his fifties in good health and CMV-seronegative. DNA for the CDR3: TGTGCCAGCAGCCCGACGATGGGACAAAACACTGAAGCTTTCTTT. Amino acid sequence: CASSPTMGQNTEAFF.